A single sample is the source of the 15 T cell receptor beta chains below, sequenced in a study of blood T cell repertoires in COVID-19. The protocol was immunoSEQ multiplex PCR, while the TCRdb copy is restricted to in-frame clones and leaves out a portion. Of fewer than 40,000 clones listed, roughly 89% are singletons. The material sequenced was peripheral blood. The receptors were gathered from a man older than 75 with acute or convalescent COVID-19.

This clone was observed once. The rearrangement uses TRBV28 and TRBJ1-2; unclear D gene. This CDR3 region has 15 residues. Deletions cut 4 bases from V and 4 bases from J, with 16 bases between. From germline, CDR1 is MDHEN and CDR2 SYDVKM. CDR3 in amino acids: CASSSTGRTGYGYTF. The CDR3 coding sequence is TGTGCCAGCAGTTCAACGGGGAGGACGGGCTATGGCTACACCTTC.

V gene TRBV6-2 or TRBV6-3 combines with J gene TRBJ1-2; D may be TRBD1 (6 bases). Trimming left V 6 bases short and J 0 bases short, with 11 bases between. The CDR3 spans 14 residues. CDR1 and CDR2 from the germline V gene are MNHEY and SVGEGT. The DNA for the CDR3 is TGTGCCAGCAGCGACAGGAGAACTAACTATGGCTACACCTTC. This translates into CASSDRRTNYGYTF.

This clone was seen just once. The CDR3 reads CASSLTLTGRGGGYTF. CDR3 bases: TGTGCCAGCAGTTTAACTTTAACCGGCAGGGGCGGTGGCTACACCTTC. J is TRBJ1-2 and V is TRBV27; TRBD1 is a possible D gene (6 bases). CDR3 length: 16 residues. The germline V and J ends were trimmed by 2 bases and 7 bases, with 20 bases remaining between them. Germline V lookup: CDR1 MNHEY, CDR2 SMNVEV (reference sequence).

The J gene is TRBJ1-1, the V gene TRBV11-3; D is unresolved. The CDR3 has 14 amino acids. Trimming took off 1 base at V and 1 base at J, with 7 bases between the two ends. In germline, CDR1 is SGHNT, CDR2 YENEEA. In DNA, the CDR3 is TGTGCCAGCAGCTTAGGGCGGGGGAACACTGAAGCTTTCTTT. It translates to CASSLGRGNTEAFF.

The rearrangement uses TRBV23-1 and TRBJ2-7; TRBD2 is a possible D gene (5 bases). TRBV23-1 falls under the ORF class, with uncertain function. The CDR3 runs to 12 residues. The ends were cut back, 6 bases at V and 12 bases at J, with 18 bases in the middle. CDR3 region: CASRLDGIMGYF. Written as DNA, the CDR3 is TGCGCCAGCAGACTCGACGGGATAATGGGGTACTTC.

This clone was counted only a few times. The chain joins TRBV11-3 to TRBJ2-5; TRBD1 matches 9 bases. Germline V gene sequence: CDR1 SGHNT, CDR2 YENEEA. J gave up 5 bases and V 6 bases, and 4 bases lay outside the gene matches. The CDR3 is made up of 13 amino acids. CDR3 nucleotide sequence: TGTGCCAGCAGGGATGGACAGGGGGAGACCCAGTACTTC. Protein sequence: CASRDGQGETQYF.

The chain employs TRBV7-9 and TRBJ2-1, with 8 nucleotides matching TRBD2. V was clipped by 5 bases and J by 8 bases; unmatched bases: 17. Germline V gene lookup returns CDR1 SEHNR and CDR2 FQNEAQ (reference sequence). There are 17 residues in the CDR3. CDR3 DNA sequence: TGTGCCAGCAGCCTCAATTTCGGGAGCGGGAGTTGGGATGAGCAGTTCTTC. Protein sequence: CASSLNFGSGSWDEQFF.

This chain uses TRBV6-1 with TRBJ1-5; TRBD1 is a possible D gene (6 bases). The CDR3 extends over 15 amino acids. CDR1 is MNHNS, CDR2 SASEGT, per germline. V dropped 3 bases and J dropped 2 bases, with 11 bases sitting between them. The CDR3 spells CASSEGAGGNQPQHF. The DNA for the CDR3 is TGTGCCAGCAGTGAGGGGGCCGGGGGCAATCAGCCCCAGCATTTT.

The chain links TRBV10-3 to TRBJ2-1; weak D call: TRBD1 (6 bases). CDR1 is ENHRY and CDR2 is SYGVKD in the germline V gene. There are 13 residues in the CDR3. Trimming stripped 4 bases from V and 7 bases from J, with 11 bases between. The CDR3 spells CAISVQGRNEQFF. The CDR3 nucleotides are TGTGCCATCAGTGTACAGGGTAGGAATGAGCAGTTCTTC.

The chain has TRBV9 and TRBJ1-4; 8 nucleotides align to TRBD1. The CDR3 loop spans 15 amino acids. From germline, CDR1 is SGDLS and CDR2 YYNGEE. V lost 1 base to trimming and J lost 5 bases; unmatched junction nucleotides: 4. The CDR3 DNA sequence: TGTGCCAGCAGCGTACAGGGGGCCCCCAATGAAAAACTGTTTTTT. Protein: CASSVQGAPNEKLFF.

A single count supports this clone. The genes are TRBV10-3 and TRBJ2-7, with TRBD2 matching over 9 bases. Germline trimming cut 0 bases from V and 3 bases from J; bases unmatched to any gene: 3. This CDR3 spans 15 amino acids. Germline V gene lookup returns CDR1 ENHRY and CDR2 SYGVKD. CDR3 sequence: CAISESSGSLYEQYF. The DNA for the CDR3 is TGTGCCATCAGTGAGTCTAGCGGGAGTCTCTACGAGCAGTACTTC.

The chain carries TRBV11-3 and TRBJ2-1; 11 nucleotides line up with TRBD2. The CDR3 totals 18 residues. The germline gives CDR1 SGHNT, CDR2 YENEEA. Germline trimming cut 5 bases from V and 2 bases from J; bases unmatched to any gene: 11. CDR3 sequence: CASSPGPGLAEAYNEQFF. CDR3 coding DNA: TGTGCCAGCAGCCCCGGCCCGGGACTAGCGGAAGCCTACAATGAGCAGTTCTTC.

The gene calls are TRBV5-1 and TRBJ2-7; 10 nucleotides agree with TRBD2. The CDR3 is 15 amino acids. Germline trimming cut 0 bases from V and 5 bases from J; bases unmatched to any gene: 5. Germline CDR1 reads SGHRS; CDR2 reads YFSETQ. The CDR3 is CASSLALAGVNEQYF. The CDR3 DNA follows: TGCGCCAGCAGCTTGGCCCTAGCGGGGGTCAACGAGCAGTACTTC.

This clone was counted only a few times. The DNA for the CDR3 is TGTGCCAGCGGCTCCGGGACAGTACCCTACGAGCAGTACTTC. As protein: CASGSGTVPYEQYF. V usage is TRBV27 and J usage is TRBJ2-7; 7 bases match TRBD1. The CDR3 has 14 amino acids. Germline lookup yields CDR1 MNHEY and CDR2 SMNVEV (reference sequence). Trimming took 8 bases from V and 2 from J; bases not matched to a gene: 9.

V is TRBV18 and J is TRBJ2-1; TRBD2 agrees at 9 bases. Germline V gives CDR1 KGHSH, CDR2 LQKENI. This CDR3 has 15 residues. Trimming took 4 bases from V and 8 from J; bases not matched to a gene: 9. The CDR3 here is CASSLTRTSVDEQFF. The CDR3 DNA is TGTGCCAGCTCACTAACCCGGACTAGCGTTGATGAGCAGTTCTTC.